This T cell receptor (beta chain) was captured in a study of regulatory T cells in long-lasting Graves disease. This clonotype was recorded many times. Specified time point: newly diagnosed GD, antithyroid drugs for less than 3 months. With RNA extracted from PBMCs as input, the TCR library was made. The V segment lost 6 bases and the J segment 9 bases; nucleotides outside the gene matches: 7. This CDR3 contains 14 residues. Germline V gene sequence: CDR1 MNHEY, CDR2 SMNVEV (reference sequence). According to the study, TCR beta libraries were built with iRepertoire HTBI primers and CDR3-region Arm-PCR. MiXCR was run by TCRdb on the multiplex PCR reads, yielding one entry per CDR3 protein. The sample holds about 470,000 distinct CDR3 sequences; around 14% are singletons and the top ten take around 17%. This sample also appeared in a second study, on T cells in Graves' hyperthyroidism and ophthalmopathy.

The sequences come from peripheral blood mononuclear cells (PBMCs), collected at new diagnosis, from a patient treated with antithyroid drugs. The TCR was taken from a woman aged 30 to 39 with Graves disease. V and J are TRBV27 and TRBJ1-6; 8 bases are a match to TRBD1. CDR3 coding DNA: TGTGCCAGCAGCCCCCAGGGGGCGTTTTCACCCCTCCACTTT. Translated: CASSPQGAFSPLHF.